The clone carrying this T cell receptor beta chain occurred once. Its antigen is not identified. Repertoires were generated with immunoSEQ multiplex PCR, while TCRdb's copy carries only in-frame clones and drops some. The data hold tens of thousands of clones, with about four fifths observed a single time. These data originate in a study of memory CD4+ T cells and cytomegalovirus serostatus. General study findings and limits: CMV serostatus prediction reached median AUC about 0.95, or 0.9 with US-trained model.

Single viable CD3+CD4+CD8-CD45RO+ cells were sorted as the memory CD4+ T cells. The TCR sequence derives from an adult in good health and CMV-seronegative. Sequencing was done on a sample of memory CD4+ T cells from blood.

The DNA of the CDR3 is TGTGCCAGCAGCCTTGGGACAGGGAATGGCTACACCTTC. Its protein is CASSLGTGNGYTF. The chain has TRBV7-8 and TRBJ1-2, with 9 bases fitting TRBD1. Germline V CDR1 and CDR2: SGHVS, FQNEAQ. J was trimmed by 6 bases and V by 5 bases; bases with no gene match: 4. The CDR3 totals 13 residues. The entire variable domain, with the rest obtained from reference TRBV7-8 and TRBJ1-2, is as follows: GAGVSQSPRYKVAKRGQDVALRCDPISGHVSLFWYQQALGQGPEFLTYFQNEAQLDKSGLPSDRFFAERPEGSVSTLKIQRTQQEDSAVYLCASSLGTGNGYTFGSGTRLTVV.